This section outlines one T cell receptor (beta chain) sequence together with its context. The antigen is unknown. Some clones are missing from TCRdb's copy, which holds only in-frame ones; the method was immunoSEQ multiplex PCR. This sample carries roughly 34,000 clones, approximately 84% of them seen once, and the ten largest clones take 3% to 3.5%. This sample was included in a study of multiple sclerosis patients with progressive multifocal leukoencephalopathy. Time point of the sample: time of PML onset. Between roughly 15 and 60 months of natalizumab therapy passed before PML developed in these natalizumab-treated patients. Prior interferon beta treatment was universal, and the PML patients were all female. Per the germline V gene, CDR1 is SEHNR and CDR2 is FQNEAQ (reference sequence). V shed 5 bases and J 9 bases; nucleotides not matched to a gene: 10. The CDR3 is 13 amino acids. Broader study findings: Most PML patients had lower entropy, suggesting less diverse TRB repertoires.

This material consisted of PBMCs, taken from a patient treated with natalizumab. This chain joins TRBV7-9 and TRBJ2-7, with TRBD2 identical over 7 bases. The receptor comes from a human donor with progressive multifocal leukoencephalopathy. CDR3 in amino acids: CASSPNGGSGQYF. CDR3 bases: TGTGCCAGCAGCCCAAACGGGGGGTCGGGGCAGTACTTC.